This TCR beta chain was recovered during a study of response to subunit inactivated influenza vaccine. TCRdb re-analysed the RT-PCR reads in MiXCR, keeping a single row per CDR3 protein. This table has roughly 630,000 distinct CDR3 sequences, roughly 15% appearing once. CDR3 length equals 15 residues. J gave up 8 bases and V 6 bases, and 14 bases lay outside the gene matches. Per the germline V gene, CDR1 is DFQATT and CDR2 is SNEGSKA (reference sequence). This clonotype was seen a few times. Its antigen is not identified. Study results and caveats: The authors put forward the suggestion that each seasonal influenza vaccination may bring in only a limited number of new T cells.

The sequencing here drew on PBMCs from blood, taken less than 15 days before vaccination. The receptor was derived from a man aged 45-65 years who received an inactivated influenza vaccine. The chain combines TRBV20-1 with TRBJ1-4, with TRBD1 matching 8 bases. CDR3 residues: CSAQDREVPREKLFF. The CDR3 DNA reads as TGCAGTGCACAGGACAGGGAGGTCCCGCGGGAAAAACTGTTTTTT.